This T cell receptor beta chain is from a study of shared clonotypes between healthy human individuals. Assay execution proceeded at the deep level. Replicate sorted-subset PCRs were loaded with around 220 ng DNA, 30,000 to 35,000 T cell genomes. Under the authors' procedure: ImmunoSEQ only sent back junction sequences with no quality scores, so filtering was done differently. The data were produced by immunoSEQ multiplex PCR, yet TCRdb's version contains in-frame clones alone and is incomplete. V and J calls and clone size follow that table, whereas D and trimming were derived from the DNA. Seen here are almost 750,000 clones, roughly two thirds observed once, and the top ten hold under 2%. V was clipped by 2 bases and J by 1 base, with 8 bases between them. CDR3 length: 15 residues. Germline assignment: CDR1 MNHEY and CDR2 SVGAGI.

The clonotype comes from a woman aged 25 to 39 in good health. The chain links TRBV6-5 to TRBJ2-2; a possible D gene is TRBD1 (5 bases). Sequenced: memory CD4+ T cells sorted from blood. Documented subset: CD45RA-negative fraction. The CDR3 loop reads CASSYQGQNTGELFF. In DNA form, the CDR3 reads TGTGCCAGCAGTTACCAGGGCCAGAACACCGGGGAGCTGTTTTTT.